This T cell receptor beta chain emerged from a study of a mutant IDH1 vaccine in newly diagnosed glioma. General observations from the study: Patients mounted vaccine-induced immune responses in about 92% of cases. Any relationship between pseudoprogression and changes in top peripheral T cell clonotypes seemed absent.

As for time point: week 11, during vaccination. It was 300 ug of mutant IDH1 20-mer peptide that made up each vaccine dose, given with topical imiquimod. Donors had new WHO grade 3 or 4 IDH1-mutant, ATRX-lost astrocytomas. Repertoires were generated with immunoSEQ multiplex PCR, while TCRdb's copy carries only in-frame clones and drops some. This sample carries tens of thousands of clones, approximately 88% of them seen once, and the ten largest clones take 8.5% to 9.5%. In the case of this clone: The antigen remains unidentified.

The clonotype originates from a woman aged 45 to 65 with glioma. Source: PBMCs, taken from a glioma patient whose treatment included an IDH1 peptide vaccine.

CDR3 region: CASSSVAEETQYF. CDR3 DNA: TGTGCCAGCAGCTCAGTCGCGGAAGAGACCCAGTACTTC. The rearrangement joins TRBV11-3 to TRBJ2-5; D remains unclear. This CDR3 comprises 13 residues. V lost 4 bases and J lost 3, with 9 bases in between. Per germline, CDR1 SGHNT and CDR2 YENEEA.